These T cell receptor beta chains were read from a single sample in a study of blood T cells in healthy people across ages. Each CDR3 protein gets one entry after TCRdb re-called the 5' RACE reads with MiXCR. This table holds 750,000 to 850,000 distinct CDR3 sequences, more than 20% found once. This sample also appeared in a second study, on T cells of mothers and their children.

Sequencing was done on a sample of blood. Receptors were obtained from a boy aged 5-17 years in good health. Both conserved end residues are trimmed from each CDR3. Fields, in order: V gene, J gene, CDR3 length, CDR3 protein.

v_call: TRBV4-1
j_call: TRBJ1-2
cdr3_length: 9
cdr3_aa: ASSQAGTYT

v_call: TRBV27
j_call: TRBJ1-5
cdr3_length: 13
cdr3_aa: ASSLGSAANQPQH

v_call: TRBV20-1
j_call: TRBJ2-5
cdr3_length: 12
cdr3_aa: SASAGSRGETQY

v_call: TRBV5-5
j_call: TRBJ2-5
cdr3_length: 12
cdr3_aa: ASSIRTAQETQY

v_call: TRBV27
j_call: TRBJ2-1
cdr3_length: 13
cdr3_aa: ATTAGAPLYNEQF

v_call: TRBV27
j_call: TRBJ1-5
cdr3_length: 14
cdr3_aa: ASSSLHRGNNQPQH

v_call: TRBV5-1
j_call: TRBJ2-7
cdr3_length: 12
cdr3_aa: ASSEPGLTYEQY

v_call: TRBV15
j_call: TRBJ2-1
cdr3_length: 15
cdr3_aa: ATSVWGTSGSKNEQF

v_call: TRBV7-2
j_call: -
cdr3_length: 17
cdr3_aa: ASSLASGLAGASSYEQY

v_call: TRBV7-9
j_call: -
cdr3_length: 11
cdr3_aa: ASSNREGYEQY

v_call: TRBV27
j_call: TRBJ2-3
cdr3_length: 12
cdr3_aa: ASSLFRGTDAQY

v_call: TRBV4-1
j_call: TRBJ2-1
cdr3_length: 13
cdr3_aa: ASSQPRTSGAQRV

v_call: TRBV6-4
j_call: TRBJ2-2
cdr3_length: 12
cdr3_aa: ASSLAVGTGELF

v_call: TRBV5-1
j_call: TRBJ2-2
cdr3_length: 14
cdr3_aa: ASSLIRTGGTGELF

v_call: TRBV7-8
j_call: TRBJ2-7
cdr3_length: 14
cdr3_aa: ASSLAGTGGSYEQY

v_call: TRBV4-3
j_call: TRBJ2-7
cdr3_length: 12
cdr3_aa: ASSQTTGSYEQY

v_call: TRBV7-9
j_call: TRBJ1-2
cdr3_length: 13
cdr3_aa: ASSLDPRAGGGYT

v_call: TRBV3-1
j_call: TRBJ1-3
cdr3_length: 13
cdr3_aa: ASTLEGAAGNTIY

v_call: TRBV9
j_call: TRBJ2-3
cdr3_length: 13
cdr3_aa: ASSVTGSGVDTQY

v_call: TRBV4-1
j_call: TRBJ2-5
cdr3_length: 13
cdr3_aa: ASSHPKGGEGTQY

v_call: TRBV6-6
j_call: TRBJ1-5
cdr3_length: 11
cdr3_aa: ASSTITPQPQH

v_call: TRBV18
j_call: TRBJ2-1
cdr3_length: 11
cdr3_aa: ASSPSSANEQF

v_call: TRBV3-1
j_call: TRBJ2-1
cdr3_length: 13
cdr3_aa: ASSQAGTSYNEQF

v_call: TRBV4-1
j_call: TRBJ2-2
cdr3_length: 13
cdr3_aa: ASSPLGQRAGELF

v_call: TRBV2
j_call: TRBJ2-3
cdr3_length: 13
cdr3_aa: ASVPGTGSPDTQY

v_call: TRBV15
j_call: TRBJ2-1
cdr3_length: 14
cdr3_aa: ATSQKLAGSYNEQF